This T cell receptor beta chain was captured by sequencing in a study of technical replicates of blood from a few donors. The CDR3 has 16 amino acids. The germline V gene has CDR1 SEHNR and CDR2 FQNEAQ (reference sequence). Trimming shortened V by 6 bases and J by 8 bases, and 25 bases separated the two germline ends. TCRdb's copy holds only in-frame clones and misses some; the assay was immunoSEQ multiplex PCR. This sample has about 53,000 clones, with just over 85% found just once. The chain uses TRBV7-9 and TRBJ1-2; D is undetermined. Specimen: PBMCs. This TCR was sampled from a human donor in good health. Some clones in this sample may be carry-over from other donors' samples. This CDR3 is CASSMLSWETLWGYTF. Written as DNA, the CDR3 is TGTGCCAGCAGTATGTTAAGCTGGGAGACCCTCTGGGGCTACACCTTC.